The clone carrying this TCR beta chain has more than one count but fewer than ten. The target antigen is unknown. Deletions cut 4 bases from V and 1 base from J, with 13 bases between. The CDR3 has 15 amino acids. The germline CDR1 and CDR2 sequences are SNHLY and FYNNEI. The record originates from a study of cytomegalovirus exposure and HLA in healthy donors. PCR involved 60 Vbeta and 13 Jbeta primers. The assay was immunoSEQ multiplex PCR, and TCRdb's table has in-frame clones only and misses some. Among over 90,000 clones listed, roughly 83% were seen once. Whole-study findings and limits: Presence/absence analyses treated sequencing depth as roughly uniform across donors. In a later analysis, HLA-associated beta chains showed higher expansion and lower generation probabilities than comparable chains.

The sample was PBMCs. This TCR came from a middle-aged man in good health and CMV-seronegative. This chain connects TRBV2 to TRBJ2-5; D may be TRBD1 (5 bases). The CDR3 bases are TGTGCCAGCAGTGCAACCAGGGTTTCCCAAGAGACCCAGTACTTC. It codes for CASSATRVSQETQYF.